The 18 T cell receptor beta chains in this list originate from one sample, sequenced in a study of T cells after posttransplantation cyclophosphamide. The data were produced by immunoSEQ multiplex PCR, yet TCRdb's version contains in-frame clones alone and is incomplete. The sample has more than 30,000 clones, none seen only once. Sequencing used PBMCs. The receptors originated from a girl between 10 and 17 years old in good health, CMV-negative, and a related stem cell transplant donor.

At least ten counts were recorded for this clone. V gene TRBV6-4 combines with J gene TRBJ2-7, with TRBD2 matching 7 bases. The V segment lost 7 bases and the J segment 3 bases; nucleotides outside the gene matches: 3. The V gene's germline CDR1 is MRHNA and CDR2 SNTAGT. This CDR3 is built from 12 residues. The CDR3 DNA follows: TGTGCCAGCAAAGCGGGACTCTACGAGCAGTACTTC. Protein product: CASKAGLYEQYF.

This clone showed up many times. The rearrangement links TRBV2 to TRBJ2-3; 9 nucleotides agree with TRBD2. The trim removed 8 bases at V and 9 bases at J, leaving 15 bases unmatched. CDR1 is SNHLY and CDR2 is FYNNEI in the germline V gene. This CDR3 contains 15 residues. In DNA form, the CDR3 reads TGTGCCAGCCGTCCTGTGTCTAGCGGGACTGGGACGCAGTATTTT. It specifies CASRPVSSGTGTQYF.

Ten or more counts support this clone. The genes are TRBV28 and TRBJ1-3; possibly TRBD1 for D (6 bases). The CDR3 runs 16 residues. The ends were cut back, 6 bases at V and 0 bases at J, with 15 bases in the middle. CDR1 is MDHEN, CDR2 SYDVKM, per germline. The CDR3 loop reads CASSHYTGFSGNTIYF. For the CDR3, the DNA is TGTGCCAGCAGCCACTATACAGGGTTCTCTGGAAACACCATATATTTT.

Details on this clone: At one end, the junction sequence differs from germline, possibly due to a read error. V and J are TRBV10-1 and TRBJ2-1; 7 bases align to TRBD2. CDR1 and CDR2 (germline): WNHNN, SYGVQD (reference sequence). This CDR3 contains 13 residues. The CDR3 DNA follows: TGCGCCAGCAGTGAGTTTTCTAACCTAGCGGCCCTCTTC. Amino acids: CASSEFSNLAALF.

This clone was detected ten times or more. V is TRBV7-8 and J is TRBJ1-5; D perhaps matches TRBD1 (6 bases). Trimming cost V 6 bases and J 1 base, with 13 bases left between them. The CDR3 length is 15 residues. Looked up from germline, CDR1 is SGHVS and CDR2 is FQNEAQ. The CDR3 region is CASSSDQGSNQPQHF. The CDR3 DNA reads as TGTGCCAGCAGTTCGGATCAGGGGAGCAATCAGCCCCAGCATTTT.

This clone appeared a few times. The V call is TRBV6-5, the J call TRBJ2-3; 8 bases fit TRBD2. CDR1 and CDR2 from the germline V gene are MNHEY and SVGAGI. Germline trimming cut 5 bases from V and 7 bases from J; bases unmatched to any gene: 11. The CDR3 runs 15 residues. CDR3 bases: TGTGCCAGCAGTCCCGAGGGGGGACTAGAAAATACGCAGTATTTT. It encodes CASSPEGGLENTQYF.

This clone was recorded at least ten times. The gene calls are TRBV5-4 and TRBJ1-3, with D possibly being TRBD1 (5 bases). The CDR3 runs 17 residues. Trimming shortened V by 4 bases and J by 0 bases, and 17 bases separated the two germline ends. Germline values: CDR1 SGHNT, CDR2 YYREEE (reference sequence). This CDR3 reads CASSLASGRASGNTIYF. CDR3 bases: TGTGCCAGCAGCCTGGCCTCAGGCAGGGCCTCTGGAAACACCATATATTTT.

The chain links TRBV28 to TRBJ2-5, with D possibly being TRBD1 (5 bases). The V and J ends lost 1 base and 4 bases respectively, with 13 bases between them. Germline V lookup: CDR1 MDHEN, CDR2 SYDVKM. The CDR3 is 15 amino acids. CDR3 loop: CASSLLGRVGETQYF. The DNA of the CDR3 is TGTGCCAGCAGTTTATTGGGCAGGGTAGGAGAGACCCAGTACTTC.

The table lists this clone with many counts. V gene TRBV5-4 combines with J gene TRBJ2-3; 9 bases fit TRBD2. The CDR3 is made up of 15 amino acids. V gave up 2 bases and J gave up 7 bases; unmatched junction bases: 8. Germline V gives CDR1 SGHNT, CDR2 YYREEE (reference sequence). CDR3 region: CASSFKTSGGNTQYF. The CDR3 nucleotides read TGTGCCAGCAGCTTTAAGACTAGCGGTGGGAATACGCAGTATTTT.

This clone was observed at least ten times. CDR3 amino acids: CASSKDSYGYTF. The CDR3 bases are TGCGCCAGCAGCAAGGACAGCTATGGCTACACCTTC. The chain uses TRBV10-2 and TRBJ1-2; D is possibly TRBD1 (6 bases). Deletions cut 6 bases from V and 4 bases from J, with 9 bases between. This CDR3 region has 12 residues. CDR1 WSHSY and CDR2 SAAADI come from the germline V gene.

The table lists this clone with many counts. This sequence joins TRBV19 and TRBJ1-1, with D unresolved. The CDR3 has 13 residues. From germline, CDR1 is LNHDA and CDR2 SQIVND (reference sequence). V was clipped by 4 bases and J by 0 bases, with 6 bases between them. The CDR3 coding sequence is TGTGCCAGTAGTACGCAGATGAACACTGAAGCTTTCTTT. This encodes CASSTQMNTEAFF.

This sequence joins TRBV9 and TRBJ2-3; TRBD2 aligns across 9 bases. Looked up from germline, CDR1 is SGDLS and CDR2 is YYNGEE. J gave up 0 bases and V 0 bases, and 5 bases lay outside the gene matches. The CDR3 covers 17 residues. CDR3 DNA sequence: TGTGCCAGCAGCGTAGACGGACTAGCGCTCAGCACAGATACGCAGTATTTT. It codes for CASSVDGLALSTDTQYF.

The V and J genes are TRBV29-1 and TRBJ2-5; TRBD1 matches at 7 bases. CDR1 is SQVTM, CDR2 ANQGSEA, per germline. V lost 6 bases to trimming and J lost 2 bases; unmatched junction nucleotides: 3. The CDR3 extends over 12 amino acids. The CDR3 is CSVDRQQETQYF. CDR3 nucleotides: TGCAGCGTGGACAGGCAACAAGAGACCCAGTACTTC.

This clone occurred a few times. The chain carries TRBV6-1 and TRBJ2-5, with 12 bases that match TRBD1. The J call is in doubt because the DNA end fits TRBJ2-7 better. Per germline, CDR1 MNHNS and CDR2 SASEGT. CDR3 length: 15 amino acids. The CDR3 DNA sequence: TGTGCCAGCGGCCTCCGGGGACAGGGGGCGATCGAGCAGTACTTC. Protein product: CASGLRGQGAIEQYF.

This clone was seen ten or more times. The rearrangement uses TRBV6-6 and TRBJ1-1; D is perhaps TRBD1 (6 bases). Between the trimmed V and J ends, which lost 8 bases and 0 bases, there was a span of 10 bases. This CDR3 comprises 13 residues. Per the germline V gene, CDR1 is MNHNY and CDR2 is SVGAGI (reference sequence). DNA for the CDR3: TGTGCCAGCCCACAGGGTGTGAACACTGAAGCTTTCTTT. This codes for CASPQGVNTEAFF.

This clone was counted a few times. The CDR3 DNA reads TGTGCCAGCAGCCCAACAGGGGGCACGAACACTGAAGCTTTCTTT. Protein sequence: CASSPTGGTNTEAFF. The J gene is TRBJ1-1, the V gene TRBV2; TRBD1 matches 9 bases. This CDR3 comprises 15 residues. Trimming cost V 6 bases and J 1 base; bases outside gene matches: 6. Germline loops: CDR1 SNHLY, CDR2 FYNNEI.

J is TRBJ2-1 and V is TRBV19, with TRBD2 matching over 12 bases. The V segment lost 6 bases and the J segment 0 bases; nucleotides outside the gene matches: 3. The CDR3 covers 16 residues. CDR1 is LNHDA and CDR2 is SQIVND in the germline V gene (reference sequence). This CDR3 reads CASSPGLAGSYNEQFF. The CDR3 nucleotides are TGTGCCAGTAGCCCGGGACTAGCGGGCTCCTACAATGAGCAGTTCTTC. Full variable domain (remainder filled in from reference TRBV19 and TRBJ2-1): DGGITQSPKYLFRKEGQNVTLSCEQNLNHDAMYWYRQDPGQGLRLIYYSQIVNDFQKGDIAEGYSVSREKKESFPLTVTSAQKNPTAFYLCASSPGLAGSYNEQFFGPGTRLTVL.

This clone was detected ten times or more. The gene calls are TRBV11-2 and TRBJ2-1; TRBD2 might be the D (6 bases). This CDR3 region has 15 residues. Germline CDR1 reads SGHAT; CDR2 reads FQNNGV. Trimming shortened V by 3 bases and J by 4 bases, and 13 bases separated the two germline ends. CDR3: CASSFSADYYNEQFF. CDR3 sequence (DNA): TGTGCCAGCAGCTTCTCGGCGGACTATTACAATGAGCAGTTCTTC.